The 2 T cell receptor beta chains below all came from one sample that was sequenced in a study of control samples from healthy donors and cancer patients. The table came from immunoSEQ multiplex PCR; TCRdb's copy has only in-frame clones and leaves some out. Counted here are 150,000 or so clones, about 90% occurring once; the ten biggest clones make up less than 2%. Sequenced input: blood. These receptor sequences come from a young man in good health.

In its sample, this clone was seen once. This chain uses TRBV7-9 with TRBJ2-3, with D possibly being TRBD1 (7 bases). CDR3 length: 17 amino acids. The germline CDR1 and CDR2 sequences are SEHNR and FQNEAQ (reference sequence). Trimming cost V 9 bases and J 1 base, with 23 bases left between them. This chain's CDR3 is CASSPGVTGVGTDTQYF. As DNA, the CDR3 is TGTGCCAGTTCGCCGGGGGTTACAGGGGTGGGCACAGATACGCAGTATTTT.

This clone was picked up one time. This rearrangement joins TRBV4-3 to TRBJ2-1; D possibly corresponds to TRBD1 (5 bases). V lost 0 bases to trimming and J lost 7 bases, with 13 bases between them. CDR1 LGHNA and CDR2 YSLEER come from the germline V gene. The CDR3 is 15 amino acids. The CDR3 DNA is TGCGCCAGCAGCCAAGATCAGTTGGCAGGGAATGAGCAGTTCTTC. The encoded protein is CASSQDQLAGNEQFF.